This T cell receptor (beta chain) originates from a study of blood T cell repertoires in COVID-19. Study details: T cells, B-cell-depleted T cells, or PBMCs supplied cDNA or gDNA.

Researchers sorted participants into cohorts using their self-reported clinical history. Using immunoSEQ multiplex PCR, the repertoire was profiled, and TCRdb retains in-frame clones only, with some absent. The top ten clones hold about 11% of a sample with 110,000 to 150,000 clones, 75% to 90% of them seen once. The CDR3 spans 15 residues. V lost 0 bases and J lost 2, with 9 bases in between. Germline CDR1 and CDR2: SGHVS and FNYEAQ. This sequence joins TRBV7-6 and TRBJ2-3, with D possibly matching TRBD2 (6 bases). This TCR came from a man in his 60s who had recovered from COVID-19. Sequencing was done on a sample of PBMCs or T cells enriched from blood (not recorded which). The CDR3 DNA sequence: TGTGCCAGCAGCTTAGCTCCTAGCGCCACAGATACGCAGTATTTT. This translates into CASSLAPSATDTQYF.